The T cell receptor beta chain under discussion was sequenced for a study of read filtering for tumor transcriptome and immune sequencing. Study information: R-ISS stage counts were eight or nine for I, about 15 for II, roughly seven for III. Study findings and constraints: This fraction held mixed bone marrow immune cells after CD138-negative sorting.

The library was built from about 370 ng RNA with molecular barcoded adaptors for alpha/delta and beta/gamma chains. One entry per CDR3 protein results from TCRdb running MiXCR on the reads. The sample carries approximately 150,000 distinct CDR3 sequences, about 12% recorded once. V lost 5 bases to trimming and J lost 9 bases; unmatched junction nucleotides: 9. The germline V gene encodes CDR1 MNHNS and CDR2 SASEGT. This CDR3 contains 13 residues. This clonotype was picked up one time. Antigen: not known. A much larger clone sits a single nucleotide away, making a read error possible. The conserved phenylalanine or tryptophan is not found at the CDR3 terminus, so this likely reflects a read error.

The sequencing input was a population of CD138-negative cells sorted from bone marrow. The sequence was obtained from a donor over 35 with multiple myeloma. V and J are TRBV6-1 and TRBJ1-1, with 7 bases matching TRBD1. The CDR3 sequence: CASSYEQGRQAFL. CDR3 nucleotides: TGTGCCAGCAGTTATGAACAGGGGAGGCAAGCTTTCCTT.